The present entry profiles one T cell receptor beta chain with its context. The data were obtained in a study of STAT5B mutations in CD4+ large granular lymphocyte leukemia. Method: immunoSEQ multiplex PCR; TCRdb's copy keeps in-frame clones and lacks some. The sample shows 45,000 to 55,000 clones, roughly two thirds of them seen only once. The specimen sequenced was CD4+ T cells from blood buffy coats. This receptor was identified in a human donor in good health.

CDR3 in DNA: TGTGCCAGCAGCGTAATGTCTGGGGGGGACACCGGGGAGCTGTTTTTT. It yields the protein CASSVMSGGDTGELFF. V is TRBV9 and J is TRBJ2-2, with TRBD2 matching over 7 bases. After removal of 1 base from V and 3 bases from J, the junction contained 6 bases not matched to a gene. Germline loops: CDR1 SGDLS, CDR2 YYNGEE. This CDR3 spans 16 amino acids.